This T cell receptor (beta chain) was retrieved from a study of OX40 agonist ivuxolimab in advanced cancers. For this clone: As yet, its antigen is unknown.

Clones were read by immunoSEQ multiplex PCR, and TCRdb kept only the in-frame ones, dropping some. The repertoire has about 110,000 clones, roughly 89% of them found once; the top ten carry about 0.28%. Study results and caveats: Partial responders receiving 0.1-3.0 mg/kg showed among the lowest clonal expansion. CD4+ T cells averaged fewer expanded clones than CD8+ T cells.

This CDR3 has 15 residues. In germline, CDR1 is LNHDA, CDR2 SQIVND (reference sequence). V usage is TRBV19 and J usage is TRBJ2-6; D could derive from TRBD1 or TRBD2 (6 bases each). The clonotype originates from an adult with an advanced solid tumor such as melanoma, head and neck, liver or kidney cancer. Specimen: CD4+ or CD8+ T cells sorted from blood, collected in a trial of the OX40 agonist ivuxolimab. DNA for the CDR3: TGTCAGGATCGGAGGGGGGCCTCTGGGGCCAACGTCCTGACTTTC. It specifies CQDRRGASGANVLTF.